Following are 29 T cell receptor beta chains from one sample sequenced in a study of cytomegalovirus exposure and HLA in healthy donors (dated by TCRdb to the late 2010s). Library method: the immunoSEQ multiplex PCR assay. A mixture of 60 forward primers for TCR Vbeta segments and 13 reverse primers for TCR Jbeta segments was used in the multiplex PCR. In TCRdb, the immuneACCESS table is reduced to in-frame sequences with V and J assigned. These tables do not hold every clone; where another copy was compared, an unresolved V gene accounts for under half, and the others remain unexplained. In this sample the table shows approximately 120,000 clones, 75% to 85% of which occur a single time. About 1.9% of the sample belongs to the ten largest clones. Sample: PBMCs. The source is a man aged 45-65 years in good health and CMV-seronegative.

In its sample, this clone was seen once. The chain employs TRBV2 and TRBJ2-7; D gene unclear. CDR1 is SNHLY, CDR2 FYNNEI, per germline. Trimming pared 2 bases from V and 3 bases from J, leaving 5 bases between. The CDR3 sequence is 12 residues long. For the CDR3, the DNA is TGTGCCAGCAGTGAACTGAACTACGAGCAGTACGTC. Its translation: CASSELNYEQYV.

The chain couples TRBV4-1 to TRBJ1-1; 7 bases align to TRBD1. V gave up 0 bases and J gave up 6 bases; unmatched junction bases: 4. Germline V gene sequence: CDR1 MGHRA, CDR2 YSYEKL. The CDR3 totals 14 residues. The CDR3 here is CASSQEIRGAEAFF. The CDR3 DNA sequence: TGCGCCAGCAGCCAAGAAATCAGGGGGGCTGAAGCTTTCTTT.

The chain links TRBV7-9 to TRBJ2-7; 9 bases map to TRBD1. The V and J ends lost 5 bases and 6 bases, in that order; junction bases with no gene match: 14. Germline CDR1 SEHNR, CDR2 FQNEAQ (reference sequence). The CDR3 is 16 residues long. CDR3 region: CASSRPHGTGIGEQYF. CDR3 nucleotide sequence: TGTGCCAGCAGCCGCCCGCACGGGACAGGGATAGGCGAGCAGTACTTC.

This CDR3 reads CASSLASGLGMMNTEAFF. The CDR3 bases are TGCGCCAGCAGCTTGGCCTCTGGGCTCGGTATGATGAACACTGAAGCTTTCTTT. This chain connects TRBV5-1 to TRBJ1-1; the D is unclear. V was cut by 0 bases and J by 0 bases, with 18 bases left in between. Germline CDR1 and CDR2: SGHRS and YFSETQ. The CDR3 is 18 residues long.

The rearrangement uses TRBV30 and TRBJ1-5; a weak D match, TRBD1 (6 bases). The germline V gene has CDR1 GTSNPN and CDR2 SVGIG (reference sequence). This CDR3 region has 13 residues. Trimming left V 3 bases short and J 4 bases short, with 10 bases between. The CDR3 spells CAWSPRGNQPQHF. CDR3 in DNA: TGTGCCTGGAGCCCCAGGGGTAATCAGCCCCAGCATTTT.

The CDR3 DNA sequence: TGCGCCAGCAGCAAAACAGGGATGACGCAGTATTTT. Translated: CASSKTGMTQYF. The chain has TRBV4-1 and TRBJ2-3, with D perhaps matching TRBD1 (6 bases). CDR1 and CDR2 (germline): MGHRA, YSYEKL. Deletions cut 5 bases from V and 9 bases from J, with 12 bases between. The CDR3 contains 12 residues.

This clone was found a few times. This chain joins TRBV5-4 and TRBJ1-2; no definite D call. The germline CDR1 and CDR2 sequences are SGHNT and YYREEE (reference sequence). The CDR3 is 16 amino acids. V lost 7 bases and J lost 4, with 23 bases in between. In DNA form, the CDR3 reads TGTGCCAGCGGCCCCGAGGCGGCGCCTGTGGGCTATGGCTACACCTTC. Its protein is CASGPEAAPVGYGYTF.

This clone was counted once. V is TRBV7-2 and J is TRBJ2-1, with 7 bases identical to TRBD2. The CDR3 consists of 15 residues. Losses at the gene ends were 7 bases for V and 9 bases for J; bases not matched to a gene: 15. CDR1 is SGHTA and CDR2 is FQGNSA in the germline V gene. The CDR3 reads CASTVGGSLKGEQFF. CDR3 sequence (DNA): TGTGCCAGCACCGTGGGGGGGTCCTTAAAGGGTGAGCAGTTCTTC.

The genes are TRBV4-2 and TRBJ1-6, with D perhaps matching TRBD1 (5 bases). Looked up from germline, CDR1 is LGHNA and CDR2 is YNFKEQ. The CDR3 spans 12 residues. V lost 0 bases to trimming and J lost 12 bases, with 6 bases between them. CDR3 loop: CASSQDQGPLHF. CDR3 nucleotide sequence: TGTGCCAGCAGCCAAGATCAGGGACCCCTCCACTTT.

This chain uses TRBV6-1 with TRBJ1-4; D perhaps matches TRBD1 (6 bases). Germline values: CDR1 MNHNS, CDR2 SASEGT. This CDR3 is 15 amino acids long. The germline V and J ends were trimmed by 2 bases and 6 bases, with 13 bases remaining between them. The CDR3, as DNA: TGTGCCAGCAGTGAACCAAGGGGGAGGGATGAAAAACTGTTTTTT. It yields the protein CASSEPRGRDEKLFF.

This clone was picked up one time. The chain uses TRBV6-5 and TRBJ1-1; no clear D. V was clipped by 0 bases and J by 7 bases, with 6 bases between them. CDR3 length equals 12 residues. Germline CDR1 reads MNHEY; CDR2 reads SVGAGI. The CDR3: CASSYSNGEAFF. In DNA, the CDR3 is TGTGCCAGCAGTTACTCGAACGGTGAAGCTTTCTTT.

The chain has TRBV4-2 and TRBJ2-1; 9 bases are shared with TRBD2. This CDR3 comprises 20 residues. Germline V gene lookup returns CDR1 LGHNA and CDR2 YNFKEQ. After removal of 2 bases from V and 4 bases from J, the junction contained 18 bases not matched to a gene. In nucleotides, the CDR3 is TGTGCCAGCAGCCAAAAGGGACTGGCGGGGGGGCTTTCCCCTTACAATGAGCAGTTCTTC. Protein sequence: CASSQKGLAGGLSPYNEQFF.

CDR3 DNA sequence: TGTGCCAGCAGCCCGGACAGGGTAAGCACTGAAGCTTTCTTT. Residues: CASSPDRVSTEAFF. This chain uses TRBV7-2 with TRBJ1-1; the match to TRBD1 covers 8 bases. The CDR3 sequence is 14 residues long. The germline V gene has CDR1 SGHTA and CDR2 FQGNSA. V shed 5 bases and J 4 bases; nucleotides not matched to a gene: 6.

The CDR3 bases are TGTGCCAGCAGCTTTGGGACACCCGCGAACACCGGGGAGCTGTTTTTT. Translation gives CASSFGTPANTGELFF. V is TRBV5-4 and J is TRBJ2-2; TRBD1 might be the D (6 bases). The V gene lost 2 bases and the J gene lost 0 bases, with 11 bases spanning the gap. The germline V gene has CDR1 SGHNT and CDR2 YYREEE (reference sequence). This CDR3 is built from 16 residues.

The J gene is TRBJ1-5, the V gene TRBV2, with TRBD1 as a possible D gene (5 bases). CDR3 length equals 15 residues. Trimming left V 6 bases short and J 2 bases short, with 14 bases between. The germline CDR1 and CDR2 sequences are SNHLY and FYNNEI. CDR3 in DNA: TGTGCCAGCAGCGGAGTTGGGGGGGGCAATCAGCCCCAGCATTTT. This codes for CASSGVGGGNQPQHF. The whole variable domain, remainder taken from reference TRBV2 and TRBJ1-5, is EPEVTQTPSHQVTQMGQEVILRCVPISNHLYFYWYRQILGQKVEFLVSFYNNEISEKSEIFDDQFSVERPDGSNFTLKIRSTKLEDSAMYFCASSGVGGGNQPQHFGDGTRLSIL.

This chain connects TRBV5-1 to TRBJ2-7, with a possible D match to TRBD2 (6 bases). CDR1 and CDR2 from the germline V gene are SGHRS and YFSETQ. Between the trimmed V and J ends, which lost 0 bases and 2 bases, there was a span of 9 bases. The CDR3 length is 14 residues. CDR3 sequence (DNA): TGCGCCAGCAGCTTGGATGCGGGGCCCTACGAGCAGTACGTC. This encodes CASSLDAGPYEQYV.

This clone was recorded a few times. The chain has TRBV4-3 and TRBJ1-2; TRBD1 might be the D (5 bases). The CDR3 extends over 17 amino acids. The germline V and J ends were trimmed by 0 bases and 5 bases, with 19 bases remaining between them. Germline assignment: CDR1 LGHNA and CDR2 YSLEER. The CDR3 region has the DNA TGCGCCAGCAGCCAAGATTCGGCAGGGCCGCAGGTGTATGGCTACACCTTC. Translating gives CASSQDSAGPQVYGYTF.

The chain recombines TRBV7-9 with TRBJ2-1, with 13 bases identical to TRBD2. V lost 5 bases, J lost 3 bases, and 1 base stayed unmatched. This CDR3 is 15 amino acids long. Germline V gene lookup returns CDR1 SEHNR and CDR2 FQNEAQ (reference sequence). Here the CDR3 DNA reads TGTGCCAGCAGCCGACTAGCGGGGGGCTACAATGAGCAGTTCTTC. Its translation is CASSRLAGGYNEQFF.

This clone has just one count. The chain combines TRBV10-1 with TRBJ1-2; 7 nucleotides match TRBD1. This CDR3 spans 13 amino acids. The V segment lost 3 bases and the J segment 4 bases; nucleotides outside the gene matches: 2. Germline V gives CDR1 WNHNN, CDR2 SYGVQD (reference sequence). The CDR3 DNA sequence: TGCGCCAGCAGTGACGGGACAGCCTATGGCTACACCTTC. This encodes CASSDGTAYGYTF.

The CDR3 region is CASSLGLVGGPDGRLTDTQYF. Written as DNA, the CDR3 is TGTGCCAGTAGCCTAGGTCTAGTGGGGGGGCCAGATGGGAGACTAACAGATACGCAGTATTTT. The V call is TRBV19, the J call TRBJ2-3; tentatively, D is TRBD2 (7 bases). The germline V gene encodes CDR1 LNHDA and CDR2 SQIVND (reference sequence). The V end lost 6 bases, the J end lost 3 bases, and 34 bases lay between the germline ends. The CDR3 extends over 21 amino acids.

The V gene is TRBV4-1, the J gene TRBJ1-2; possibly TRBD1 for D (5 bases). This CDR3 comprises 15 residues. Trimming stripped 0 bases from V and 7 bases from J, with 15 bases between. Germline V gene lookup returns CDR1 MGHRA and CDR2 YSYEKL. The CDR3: CASSQELGGVFGYTF. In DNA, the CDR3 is TGCGCCAGCAGCCAAGAACTGGGGGGGGTTTTTGGCTACACCTTC.

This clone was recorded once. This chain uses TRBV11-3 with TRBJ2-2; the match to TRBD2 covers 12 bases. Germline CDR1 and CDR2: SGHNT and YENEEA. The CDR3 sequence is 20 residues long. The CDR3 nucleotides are TGTCCCCGCCGTGGGACGGGAAGACTAGCGGGGGACCTAGGACCCGGGGAGCTGTTTTTT. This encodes CPRRGTGRLAGDLGPGELFF.

The CDR3 loop reads CASRRGRSEGTGELFF. CDR3 nucleotide sequence: TGCGCCAGCAGACGGGGGAGGTCGGAGGGCACCGGGGAGCTGTTTTTT. The chain is built from TRBV5-1 and TRBJ2-2, with D perhaps TRBD2 (6 bases). There are 16 residues in the CDR3. Trimming took 5 bases from V and 4 from J, leaving 18 bases between them. Germline V gene lookup returns CDR1 SGHRS and CDR2 YFSETQ.

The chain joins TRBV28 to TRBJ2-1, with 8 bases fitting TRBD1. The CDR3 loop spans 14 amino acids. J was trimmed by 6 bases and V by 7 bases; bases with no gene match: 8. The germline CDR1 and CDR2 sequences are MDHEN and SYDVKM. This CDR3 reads CASTIPTGGNEQFF. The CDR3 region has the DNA TGTGCCAGCACCATCCCCACAGGGGGCAATGAGCAGTTCTTC.

The CDR3 DNA is TGTGCCAGCAGGGACAGCGGCACAGATACGCAGTATTTT. It is translated as CASRDSGTDTQYF. The V call is TRBV6-1, the J call TRBJ2-3; perhaps TRBD1 as D (6 bases). Trimming pared 6 bases from V and 1 base from J, leaving 8 bases between. The CDR3 covers 13 residues. CDR1 MNHNS and CDR2 SASEGT come from the germline V gene.

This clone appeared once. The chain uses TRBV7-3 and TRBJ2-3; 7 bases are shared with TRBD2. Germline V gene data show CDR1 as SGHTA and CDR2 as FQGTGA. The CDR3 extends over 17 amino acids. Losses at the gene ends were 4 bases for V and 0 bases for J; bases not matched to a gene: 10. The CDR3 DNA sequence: TGTGCCAGCAGCTCCCTGGGGCTGCGGGGGAGCACAGATACGCAGTATTTT. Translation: CASSSLGLRGSTDTQYF.

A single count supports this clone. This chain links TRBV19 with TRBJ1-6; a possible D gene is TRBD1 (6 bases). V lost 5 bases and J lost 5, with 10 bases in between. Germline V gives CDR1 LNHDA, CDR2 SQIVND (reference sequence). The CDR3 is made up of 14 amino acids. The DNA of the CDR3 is TGTGCCAGTAGTCTAAGACAGGATAATTCACCCCTCCACTTT. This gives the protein CASSLRQDNSPLHF. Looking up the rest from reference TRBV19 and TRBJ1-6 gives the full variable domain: DGGITQSPKYLFRKEGQNVTLSCEQNLNHDAMYWYRQDPGQGLRLIYYSQIVNDFQKGDIAEGYSVSREKKESFPLTVTSAQKNPTAFYLCASSLRQDNSPLHFGNGTRLTVT.

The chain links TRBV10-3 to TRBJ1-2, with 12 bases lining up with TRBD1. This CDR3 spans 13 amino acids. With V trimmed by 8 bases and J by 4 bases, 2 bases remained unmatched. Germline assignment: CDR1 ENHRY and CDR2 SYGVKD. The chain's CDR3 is CAIGTGGGYGYTF. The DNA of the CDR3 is TGTGCCATCGGGACAGGGGGCGGCTATGGCTACACCTTC.

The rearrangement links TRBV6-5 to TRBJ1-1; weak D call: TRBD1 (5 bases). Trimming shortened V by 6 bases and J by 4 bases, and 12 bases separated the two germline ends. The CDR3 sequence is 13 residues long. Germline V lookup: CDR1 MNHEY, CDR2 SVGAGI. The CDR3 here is CASRPQGGTEAFF. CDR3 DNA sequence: TGTGCCAGCAGACCTCAGGGTGGCACTGAAGCTTTCTTT.